The 13 T cell receptor beta chains below were found in one sample sequenced in a study of vaccination effects on CD4 cells after COVID-19 (dated by TCRdb to between 2020 and 2023). Libraries were made using the immunoSEQ multiplex PCR assay. As stored in TCRdb, this immuneACCESS dataset retains in-frame rearrangements with V and J assigned. A fraction of the clones does not appear; measured against another copy, unresolved V genes explain less than half of the discrepancy, and the remainder lacks a known reason. A total of around 30,000 clones appear in this sample, approximately 60% of them only once. The top ten constitute about 8.7% of the sample. In the ViraFEST assay, PBMC were stimulated with viral peptide pools, and antigen-specific CD4+ T cell clonotypes were then identified by expansion using TCR sequencing. After less than 13 days of culture, CD4+ T cells were isolated with the EasySep CD4+ T cell isolation kit. Each participant got two doses of an mRNA SARS-CoV-2 vaccine, either BNT162b2 or mRNA-1273.

These TCRs' antigens remain unknown. Sequenced material: CD4+ T cells from PBMCs cultured with SARS-CoV-2 spike peptides, taken after COVID-19 vaccination. This sample's cell subset or site label indicates: SARS-CoV-2 spike overlapping peptide pool stimulation. The origin of the receptors is a human donor who received a COVID-19 vaccine.

The rearrangement links TRBV3-1 (or the pseudogene TRBV3-2) to TRBJ2-3; D remains ambiguous. Trimming left V 3 bases short and J 0 bases short, with 4 bases between. The germline V gene encodes CDR1 LGHDT and CDR2 YNNKEL (reference sequence). This CDR3 is built from 13 residues. For the CDR3, the DNA is TGTGCCAGCAGCCAGTTTAGCACAGATACGCAGTATTTT. Protein sequence: CASSQFSTDTQYF.

The chain is built from TRBV18 and TRBJ1-1; TRBD1 might be the D (6 bases). With 0 bases removed from V and 0 bases from J, the gap between germline ends came to 17 bases. The CDR3 is 18 amino acids. CDR1 KGHSH and CDR2 LQKENI come from the germline V gene. CDR3 DNA sequence: TGTGCCAGCTCACCACCCGCTTGGACAGAAATTATGAACACTGAAGCTTTCTTT. This gives the protein CASSPPAWTEIMNTEAFF.

The gene calls are TRBV6-5 and TRBJ1-2; D is perhaps TRBD1 (5 bases). This CDR3 is built from 13 residues. Germline loops: CDR1 MNHEY, CDR2 SVGAGI. V was cut by 6 bases and J by 8 bases, with 16 bases left in between. The CDR3 loop reads CASSHGGSLGYTF. In DNA form, the CDR3 reads TGTGCCAGCAGCCACGGGGGGAGTTTAGGCTACACCTTC.

The chain employs TRBV29-1 and TRBJ2-1; TRBD2 agrees at 11 bases. CDR3 length: 17 residues. Per germline, CDR1 SQVTM and CDR2 ANQGSEA. Germline trimming cut 1 base from V and 4 bases from J; bases unmatched to any gene: 9. The CDR3 protein is CSVEGTETSGVYNEQFF. CDR3 DNA sequence: TGCAGCGTTGAAGGTACCGAGACTAGCGGGGTGTACAATGAGCAGTTCTTC.

The gene calls are TRBV11-1 and TRBJ2-1, with D uncertain. The CDR3 consists of 11 residues. Germline V CDR1 and CDR2: SGHAT, FQDESV (reference sequence). V dropped 2 bases and J dropped 8 bases, with 4 bases sitting between them. The CDR3, as DNA: TGTGCCAGCAGCTTAAGCCATGAGCAGTTCTTC. Translating gives CASSLSHEQFF.

This chain uses TRBV2 with TRBJ2-1; D gene unclear. V lost 5 bases and J 0 bases, leaving 8 bases between the germline ends. Germline V lookup: CDR1 SNHLY, CDR2 FYNNEI. The CDR3 is 14 amino acids. The CDR3 sequence is CASSPSSSYNEQFF. CDR3 sequence (DNA): TGTGCCAGCAGTCCGTCTAGCTCCTACAATGAGCAGTTCTTC. The full variable domain, in which reference TRBV2 and TRBJ2-1 provide the parts outside the CDR3, is EPEVTQTPSHQVTQMGQEVILRCVPISNHLYFYWYRQILGQKVEFLVSFYNNEISEKSEIFDDQFSVERPDGSNFTLKIRSTKLEDSAMYFCASSPSSSYNEQFFGPGTRLTVL.

The chain employs TRBV7-8 and TRBJ1-4, with D possibly matching TRBD1 (6 bases). CDR3 size: 23 residues. Trimming took off 5 bases at V and 3 bases at J, with 37 bases between the two ends. In germline, CDR1 is SGHVS, CDR2 FQNEAQ. The CDR3 DNA reads TGTGCCAGCAGCCCCCGACCGGACAGCGACCCTACCCGATACTACCGGTCTAATGAAAAACTGTTTTTT. This sequence encodes CASSPRPDSDPTRYYRSNEKLFF. Using reference TRBV7-8 and TRBJ1-4 for the parts outside the CDR3, the full variable domain is GAGVSQSPRYKVAKRGQDVALRCDPISGHVSLFWYQQALGQGPEFLTYFQNEAQLDKSGLPSDRFFAERPEGSVSTLKIQRTQQEDSAVYLCASSPRPDSDPTRYYRSNEKLFFGSGTQLSVL.

The sample holds a few counts of this clone. The rearrangement links TRBV5-1 to TRBJ2-3; D uncertain. V lost 5 bases and J lost 3, with 10 bases in between. The CDR3 is 13 amino acids. Germline V gives CDR1 SGHRS, CDR2 YFSETQ. As DNA, the CDR3 is TGCGCCAGCAGACCCCAACAGACAGATACGCAGTATTTT. Protein: CASRPQQTDTQYF.

V usage is TRBV5-1 and J usage is TRBJ1-3; no definite D call. In germline, CDR1 is SGHRS, CDR2 YFSETQ. Trimming removed 4 bases at V and 0 bases at J, with 11 bases between. This CDR3 region has 15 residues. The CDR3 region is CASSPLANSGNTIYF. In DNA, the CDR3 is TGCGCCAGCAGCCCTTTGGCCAACTCTGGAAACACCATATATTTT.

V is TRBV7-8 and J is TRBJ1-5, with TRBD1 identical over 8 bases. The V and J ends lost 5 bases and 0 bases, in that order; junction bases with no gene match: 9. The germline CDR1 and CDR2 sequences are SGHVS and FQNEAQ. This CDR3 spans 17 amino acids. The CDR3, as DNA: TGTGCCAGCAGCCAGCGGGACAGGAAAACTAGCAATCAGCCCCAGCATTTT. This translates into CASSQRDRKTSNQPQHF. The full variable domain, its missing parts supplied by reference TRBV7-8 and TRBJ1-5, is GAGVSQSPRYKVAKRGQDVALRCDPISGHVSLFWYQQALGQGPEFLTYFQNEAQLDKSGLPSDRFFAERPEGSVSTLKIQRTQQEDSAVYLCASSQRDRKTSNQPQHFGDGTRLSIL.

The chain has TRBV7-9 and TRBJ1-4, with 8 bases identical to TRBD1. The CDR3 sequence is 15 residues long. Trimming removed 2 bases from V and 7 bases from J; junction bases left unmatched: 6. Germline V lookup: CDR1 SEHNR, CDR2 FQNEAQ (reference sequence). In nucleotides, the CDR3 is TGTGCCAGCAGCTTATCGCAGGGGGCAATTGAAAAACTGTTTTTT. The encoded protein is CASSLSQGAIEKLFF. The variable domain in full, completed from reference TRBV7-9 and TRBJ1-4, reads DTGVSQNPRHKITKRGQNVTFRCDPISEHNRLYWYRQTLGQGPEFLTYFQNEAQLEKSRLLSDRFSAERPKGSFSTLEIQRTEQGDSAMYLCASSLSQGAIEKLFFGSGTQLSVL.

The chain carries TRBV5-5 and TRBJ1-4; D possibly corresponds to TRBD1 (6 bases). V lost 4 bases and J lost 4, with 11 bases in between. The germline V gene has CDR1 SGHKS and CDR2 YYEKEE (reference sequence). This CDR3 spans 14 amino acids. The DNA of the CDR3 is TGTGCCAGCAGCCACGGACAGATTAATGAAAAACTGTTTTTT. This gives the protein CASSHGQINEKLFF. Combining the CDR3 with reference TRBV5-5 and TRBJ1-4 gives the whole variable domain DAGVTQSPTHLIKTRGQQVTLRCSPISGHKSVSWYQQVLGQGPQFIFQYYEKEERGRGNFPDRFSARQFPNYSSELNVNALLLGDSALYLCASSHGQINEKLFFGSGTQLSVL.

This clone was observed a handful of times. This chain joins TRBV6-2 or TRBV6-3 and TRBJ2-1, with D possibly matching TRBD2 (5 bases). Trimming shortened V by 0 bases and J by 8 bases, and 17 bases separated the two germline ends. Germline V gives CDR1 MNHEY, CDR2 SVGEGT. CDR3 length: 16 amino acids. CDR3: CASSYSRRVSGDEQFF. DNA of the CDR3: TGTGCCAGCAGTTACTCGAGGCGGGTCTCAGGCGATGAGCAGTTCTTC.